This TCR beta chain comes out of a study of T cell responses to AZD1222 COVID-19 vaccine. Regarding the study as a whole: The span of vaccine-associated CD4 TCRs extended across spike, with dominance at 160-218 and 743-854.

A word on this clone: The antigen is undetermined.

Libraries were prepared by immunoSEQ multiplex PCR; TCRdb keeps only in-frame clonotypes and omits some of them. Found here are around 130,000 clones, roughly 93% of them singletons; the top ten hold under 7.5%. V dropped 1 base and J dropped 5 bases, with 7 bases sitting between them. Germline V gives CDR1 KGHDR, CDR2 SFDVKD. The CDR3 spans 14 residues. The source was peripheral blood, collected on day 0 of AZD1222 vaccination. The genes are TRBV24-1 and TRBJ2-2; D is unclear. This clonotype was obtained from an adult in good health. The DNA for the CDR3 is TGTGCCACCAGTGATTTTCGACGTACCGGGGAGCTGTTTTTT. This translates into CATSDFRRTGELFF.